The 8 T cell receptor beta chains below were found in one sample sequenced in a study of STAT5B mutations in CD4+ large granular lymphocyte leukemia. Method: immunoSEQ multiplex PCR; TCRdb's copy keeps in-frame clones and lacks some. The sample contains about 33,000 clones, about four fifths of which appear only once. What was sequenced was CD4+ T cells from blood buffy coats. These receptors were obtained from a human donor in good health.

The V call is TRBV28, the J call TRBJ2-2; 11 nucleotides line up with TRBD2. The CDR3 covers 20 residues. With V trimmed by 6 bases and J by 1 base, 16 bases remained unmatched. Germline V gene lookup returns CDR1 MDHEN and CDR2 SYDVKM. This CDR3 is CASRGGLGTSGRGNTGELFF. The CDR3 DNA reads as TGTGCCAGCAGGGGGGGTCTAGGGACTAGCGGTCGAGGGAACACCGGGGAGCTGTTTTTT.

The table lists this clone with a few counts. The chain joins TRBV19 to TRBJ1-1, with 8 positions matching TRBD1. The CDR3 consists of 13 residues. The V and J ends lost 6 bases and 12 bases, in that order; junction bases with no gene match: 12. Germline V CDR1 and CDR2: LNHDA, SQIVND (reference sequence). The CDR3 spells CASSQTGVWRPFF. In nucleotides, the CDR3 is TGTGCCAGTAGCCAGACAGGGGTATGGCGACCTTTCTTT.

The CDR3: CASSGGQSTDTQYF. In nucleotides, the CDR3 is TGTGCCAGCAGCGGGGGGCAAAGCACAGATACGCAGTATTTT. The J gene is TRBJ2-3, the V gene TRBV2, with D possibly matching TRBD2 (7 bases). Germline CDR1 SNHLY, CDR2 FYNNEI. The CDR3 contains 14 residues. Trimming pared 6 bases from V and 0 bases from J, leaving 10 bases between. The full variable domain, rest sourced from reference TRBV2 and TRBJ2-3, is EPEVTQTPSHQVTQMGQEVILRCVPISNHLYFYWYRQILGQKVEFLVSFYNNEISEKSEIFDDQFSVERPDGSNFTLKIRSTKLEDSAMYFCASSGGQSTDTQYFGPGTRLTVL.

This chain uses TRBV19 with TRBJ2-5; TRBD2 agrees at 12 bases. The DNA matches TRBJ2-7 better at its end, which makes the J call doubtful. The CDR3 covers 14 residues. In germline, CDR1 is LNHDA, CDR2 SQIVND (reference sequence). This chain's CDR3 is CASSILAGGYEQYF. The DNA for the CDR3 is TGTGCCAGTAGTATACTAGCGGGAGGGTACGAGCAGTACTTC.

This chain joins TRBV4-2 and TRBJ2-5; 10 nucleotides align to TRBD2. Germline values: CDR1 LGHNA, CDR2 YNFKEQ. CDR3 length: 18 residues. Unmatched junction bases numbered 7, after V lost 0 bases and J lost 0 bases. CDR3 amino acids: CASSQELQAGGDQETQYF. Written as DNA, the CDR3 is TGTGCCAGCAGCCAAGAGCTGCAAGCGGGAGGGGACCAAGAGACCCAGTACTTC.

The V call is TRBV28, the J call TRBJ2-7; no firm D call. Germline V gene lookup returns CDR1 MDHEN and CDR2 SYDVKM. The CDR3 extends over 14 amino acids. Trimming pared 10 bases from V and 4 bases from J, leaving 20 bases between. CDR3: CATSFGRLKYEQYF. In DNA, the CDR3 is TGTGCCACCAGCTTCGGTAGGCTTAAATACGAGCAGTACTTC. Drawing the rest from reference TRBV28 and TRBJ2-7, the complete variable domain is DVKVTQSSRYLVKRTGEKVFLECVQDMDHENMFWYRQDPGLGLRLIYFSYDVKMKEKGDIPEGYSVSREKKERFSLILESASTNQTSMYLCATSFGRLKYEQYFGPGTRLTVT.

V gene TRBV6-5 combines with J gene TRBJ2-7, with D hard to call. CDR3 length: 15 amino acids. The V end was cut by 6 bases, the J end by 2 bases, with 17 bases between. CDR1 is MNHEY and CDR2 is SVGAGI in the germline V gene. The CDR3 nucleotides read TGTGCCAGCAGCCGCACACGGACCGGCCCCTACGAGCAGTACTTC. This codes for CASSRTRTGPYEQYF.

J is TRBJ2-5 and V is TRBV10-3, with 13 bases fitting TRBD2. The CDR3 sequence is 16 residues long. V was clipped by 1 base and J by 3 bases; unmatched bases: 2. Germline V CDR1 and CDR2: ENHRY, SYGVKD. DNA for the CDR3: TGTGCCATCAGTGAGTACGGGACTAGCGGGAAAGAGACCCAGTACTTC. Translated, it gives CAISEYGTSGKETQYF.